What follows are 7 T cell receptor beta chains derived from one specimen sequenced in a study of blood T cell repertoires in COVID-19. Sequencing used immunoSEQ multiplex PCR; TCRdb keeps in-frame clones, though not all of them. This table holds 150,000 to 180,000 clones, 85% found once. The sequenced material came from peripheral blood. The source of these receptors is a woman aged 55-69 years with COVID-19, enrolled during active disease.

The chain employs TRBV2 and TRBJ1-1, with 8 bases that match TRBD1. CDR1 and CDR2 (germline): SNHLY, FYNNEI. V lost 6 bases, J lost 3 bases, and 6 bases stayed unmatched. The length of the CDR3 is 14 residues. CDR3 sequence reads: CASRETGAYTEAFF. CDR3 coding DNA: TGTGCCAGCAGAGAGACAGGGGCTTACACTGAAGCTTTCTTT. The variable domain in full, completed from reference TRBV2 and TRBJ1-1, reads EPEVTQTPSHQVTQMGQEVILRCVPISNHLYFYWYRQILGQKVEFLVSFYNNEISEKSEIFDDQFSVERPDGSNFTLKIRSTKLEDSAMYFCASRETGAYTEAFFGQGTRLTVV.

With respect to this clone: This specimen includes other DNA sequences encoding the same CDR3. The chain employs TRBV24-1 and TRBJ2-2; D is possibly TRBD1 (5 bases). V was cut by 4 bases and J by 5 bases, with 10 bases left in between. The CDR3 is made up of 14 amino acids. Germline assignment: CDR1 KGHDR and CDR2 SFDVKD. In DNA form, the CDR3 reads TGTGCCACCAGTGAAAGGGGCCGGACCGGGGAGCTGTTTTTT. It yields the protein CATSERGRTGELFF.

This clone came up a few times. The chain links TRBV5-1 to TRBJ1-1; D is ambiguous. Germline V CDR1 and CDR2: SGHRS, YFSETQ. The V and J ends lost 4 bases and 4 bases respectively, with 11 bases between them. The CDR3 is 13 residues long. CDR3 sequence (DNA): TGCGCCAGCAGCCCCCCTTCGGGCACTGAAGCTTTCTTT. This codes for CASSPPSGTEAFF.

The chain employs TRBV19 and TRBJ1-1; 7 bases fit TRBD1. This CDR3 has 15 amino acids. The V gene end was trimmed by 5 bases and the J gene end by 2 bases; junction bases not matched to a gene: 8. Germline V gene sequence: CDR1 LNHDA, CDR2 SQIVND (reference sequence). The CDR3, as DNA: TGTGCCAGTAGTGATCCCAGGGGGTACAACACTGAAGCTTTCTTT. Protein: CASSDPRGYNTEAFF.

The chain carries TRBV7-2 and TRBJ1-2, with 9 bases matching TRBD1. The CDR3 has 14 residues. Germline V gene data show CDR1 as SGHTA and CDR2 as FQGNSA. The trim removed 5 bases at V and 5 bases at J, leaving 6 bases unmatched. DNA for the CDR3: TGTGCCAGCAGCCGCGGGACAGGGCCTTATGGCTACACCTTC. Its translation: CASSRGTGPYGYTF.

The V and J genes are TRBV19 and TRBJ2-7, with 11 bases matching TRBD1. Per the germline V gene, CDR1 is LNHDA and CDR2 is SQIVND (reference sequence). V trimming: 6 bases; J trimming: 7 bases; junction bases outside the gene matches: 5. The CDR3 contains 13 residues. CDR3 sequence (DNA): TGTGCCAGTAGCGGGGACAGGGGGATTGAGCAGTACTTC. It is translated as CASSGDRGIEQYF.

The chain uses TRBV12-3 or TRBV12-4 and TRBJ1-2; TRBD1 is a possible D gene (6 bases). The CDR3 runs to 13 residues. V lost 4 bases and J lost 7, with 13 bases in between. The CDR3 sequence: CASSSGETGGYTF. The CDR3 nucleotides are TGTGCCAGCAGTTCAGGGGAAACGGGTGGCTACACCTTC.